The T cell receptor (beta chain) under discussion was sequenced for a study of beta chain bispecific antibodies for T cell cancers. Study information: Sequenced cells survived coculture with leukemia lines plus bispecific antibodies. Regarding the study as a whole: Versus anti-CD19, TRBV5-5 fell approximately 98% and related TRBV5-6 fell nearly 94%. The TRBV12-3 share of total TRBV signal fell more than 97% after anti-TRBV12 rather than anti-CD19 exposure. In these mixed samples, most targeted TRBV reads derived from the leukemia cell line.

Either OKT3 anti-CD3 antibody or CD3/CD28 beads expanded T cells from blood mononuclear cells over 3 days. Each coculture: 5 x 10^4 or so target cells, 5 x 10^4 or so normal T cells, bispecific antibody. This clonotype was picked up many times. Its antigen is unidentified. Trimming took off 3 bases at V and 7 bases at J, with 3 bases between the two ends. The CDR3 is made up of 9 amino acids. Per the germline V gene, CDR1 is DFQATT and CDR2 is SNEGSKA (reference sequence). From the 5' RACE reads, TCRdb called clonotypes with MiXCR, one entry per CDR3 protein. The table lists 9,000 or so distinct CDR3 sequences, 2% to 2.5% of them singletons.

This chain joins TRBV20-1 and TRBJ2-5; D is unclear. This TCR was recovered from a human donor in good health. Some clones in this sample may be carry-over from other donors' samples. Sequencing was performed on T cells from a healthy donor cultured with Jurkat leukemia cells, taken from a culture containing an anti-CD19 bispecific antibody. The CDR3 here is CSASMTQYF. The CDR3 DNA follows: TGCAGTGCTAGTATGACCCAGTACTTC.